The entry that follows covers one T cell receptor beta chain sequence. A junction end diverges from the germline sequence, so it may reflect a read error. The sample comes from a study of T cell changes during pregnancy in multiple sclerosis. The germline gives CDR1 SSHAT, CDR2 FNYEAQ (reference sequence). This CDR3 is 15 amino acids long. TCRdb's table, derived via immunoSEQ multiplex PCR, lists solely in-frame clones and lacks some. The table has 70,000 to 95,000 clones, just over 90% seen once; the top ten hold around 2.6%. The specimen comprised peripheral blood, sampled after pregnancy. The rearrangement links TRBV7-7 to TRBJ2-2; D is possibly TRBD1 (5 bases). This TCR was sampled from a female donor in good health, enrolled as a control in a pregnancy study. CDR3 in amino acids: CASSLVRDHTGELFF. Written as DNA, the CDR3 is TGTGCTAGCAGCTTAGTCAGGGATCACACCGGGGAGCTGTTTTTT.